This TCR beta chain was sequenced for a study of blood T cells in healthy people across ages. Per sample, no less than 5 micrograms of total RNA were extracted. The length of the CDR3 is 16 residues. Germline trimming cut 7 bases from V and 3 bases from J; bases unmatched to any gene: 11. In germline, CDR1 is SGHRS, CDR2 YFSETQ. This clonotype showed up just a few times. Antigen unknown. Study-wide points: The unknown donor CMV status may have confounded expanded clonotype changes.

PCR was performed a second time for about 7 to 12 cycles using a sample-barcoded 5' primer and a J-beta primer mix. A single record per CDR3 protein comes from TCRdb applying MiXCR to the 5' RACE reads. The repertoire holds about 620,000 distinct CDR3 sequences, with around a fifth as singletons. The rearrangement joins TRBV5-1 to TRBJ1-1, with 11 positions matching TRBD1. The TCR sequence derives from a man aged 65-85 years in good health. Sequenced material: blood. CDR3 coding DNA: TGCGCCAGCGGCCGGGACAGGGGGTCGTGGGACACTGAAGCTTTCTTT. Encoded protein: CASGRDRGSWDTEAFF.